Listed here are 30 T cell receptor beta chains from one sample, sequenced in a study of a mutant IDH1 vaccine in newly diagnosed glioma. This sample's time point: baseline, week 1 (first vaccination visit). Treatment defined: pre-vaccination baseline after standard-of-care therapy. Repertoires were generated with immunoSEQ multiplex PCR, while TCRdb's copy carries only in-frame clones and drops some. This sample has about 92,000 clones, with roughly 78% found just once. The material sequenced was PBMCs, taken from a glioma patient treated with radiotherapy, temozolomide or both. Source of these receptors: a man aged 35-49 years with glioma.

This clone was detected only once. The chain links TRBV9 to TRBJ1-5, with 8 nucleotides matching TRBD1. Trimming at V came to 3 bases and at J to 4 bases, leaving 3 bases not matched to a gene. The CDR3 sequence is 14 residues long. In germline, CDR1 is SGDLS, CDR2 YYNGEE. Here the CDR3 DNA reads TGTGCCAGCAGCGCAGACAGGGGTAATCAGCCCCAGCATTTT. This codes for CASSADRGNQPQHF.

The V gene is TRBV5-4, the J gene TRBJ2-5; no clear D gene. The CDR3 length is 13 residues. Deletions cut 0 bases from V and 7 bases from J, with 10 bases between. Germline assignment: CDR1 SGHNT and CDR2 YYREEE (reference sequence). For the CDR3, the DNA is TGTGCCAGCAGCTTGGCCCGCTTAGGGACCCAGTACTTC. It yields the protein CASSLARLGTQYF.

This clone has just a few counts. This chain joins TRBV11-2 and TRBJ2-1, with no clear D. CDR1 is SGHAT, CDR2 FQNNGV, per germline. This CDR3 spans 12 amino acids. V dropped 5 bases and J dropped 0 bases, with 2 bases sitting between them. CDR3 residues: CASSISYNEQFF. The CDR3 nucleotides read TGTGCCAGCAGCATCTCCTACAATGAGCAGTTCTTC.

A few counts support this clone. This chain uses TRBV6-1 with TRBJ2-3; TRBD2 matches at 14 bases. Losses at the gene ends were 4 bases for V and 4 bases for J; bases not matched to a gene: 1. The CDR3 is made up of 15 amino acids. In germline, CDR1 is MNHNS, CDR2 SASEGT. CDR3 amino acids: CASSGLAGGPDTQYF. The CDR3 DNA reads TGTGCCAGCAGTGGACTAGCGGGGGGGCCAGATACGCAGTATTTT.

In this sample, this clone turned up a few times. The chain links TRBV25-1 to TRBJ1-2; D is uncertain. CDR1 and CDR2 from the germline V gene are MGHDK and SYGVNS. CDR3 length: 11 residues. Trimming left V 4 bases short and J 7 bases short, with 7 bases between. The CDR3: CASSVAAGYTF. CDR3 in DNA: TGTGCCAGCAGTGTCGCCGCTGGCTACACCTTC.

The gene calls are TRBV4-3 and TRBJ2-7; TRBD1 agrees at 9 bases. There are 16 residues in the CDR3. CDR1 and CDR2 (germline): LGHNA, YSLEER. After removal of 3 bases from V and 3 bases from J, the junction contained 9 bases not matched to a gene. CDR3 sequence (DNA): TGCGCCAGCAGCCAGGGAACAGGGGGCAGACTCTACGAGCAGTACTTC. Amino acids: CASSQGTGGRLYEQYF.

V is TRBV12-5 and J is TRBJ1-4, with TRBD1 matching over 8 bases. This CDR3 contains 18 residues. CDR1 is LGHNT and CDR2 is FRNRAP in the germline V gene. The V segment lost 4 bases and the J segment 0 bases; nucleotides outside the gene matches: 10. This CDR3 reads CASGSGQGNLATNEKLFF. In DNA form, the CDR3 reads TGTGCTAGTGGTTCCGGACAGGGAAACCTTGCAACTAATGAAAAACTGTTTTTT.

The chain employs TRBV4-3 and TRBJ1-1; D unclear. The length of the CDR3 is 15 residues. Germline loops: CDR1 LGHNA, CDR2 YSLEER. Trimming took off 0 bases at V and 2 bases at J, with 10 bases between the two ends. CDR3 sequence: CASSQEQVGNTEAFF. CDR3 nucleotides: TGCGCCAGCAGCCAAGAGCAAGTAGGAAACACTGAAGCTTTCTTT.

V and J are TRBV11-3 and TRBJ1-5; D unclear. V was trimmed by 6 bases and J by 5 bases, leaving 11 bases between them. Germline V gene data show CDR1 as SGHNT and CDR2 as YENEEA. The CDR3 length is 13 residues. CDR3 in DNA: TGTGCCAGCAGGGGGTTTTTCCATCAGCCCCAGCATTTT. This translates into CASRGFFHQPQHF.

The rearrangement links TRBV7-2 to TRBJ1-1; D not resolved. CDR3 size: 14 residues. The V end lost 5 bases, the J end lost 0 bases, and 10 bases lay between the germline ends. CDR1 is SGHTA, CDR2 FQGNSA, per germline. DNA for the CDR3: TGTGCCAGCAGCACCCGGCATATGAACACTGAAGCTTTCTTT. It encodes CASSTRHMNTEAFF. The full variable domain, rest sourced from reference TRBV7-2 and TRBJ1-1, is GAGVSQSPSNKVTEKGKDVELRCDPISGHTALYWYRQSLGQGLEFLIYFQGNSAPDKSGLPSDRFSAERTGGSVSTLTIQRTQQEDSAVYLCASSTRHMNTEAFFGQGTRLTVV.

This chain connects TRBV29-1 to TRBJ2-7; D is unresolved. The V end lost 6 bases, the J end lost 3 bases, and 21 bases lay between the germline ends. CDR3 size: 15 residues. Germline CDR1 and CDR2: SQVTM and ANQGSEA. The CDR3 is CSVIIDSLINYEQYF. CDR3 DNA sequence: TGCAGCGTCATTATTGATTCCTTAATAAACTACGAGCAGTACTTC.

The genes are TRBV5-1 and TRBJ2-3; TRBD2 aligns across 9 bases. CDR3 size: 14 residues. Germline CDR1 SGHRS, CDR2 YFSETQ. The junction had 6 bases not matched to a gene; V was cut back by 5 bases and J by 5 bases. The DNA for the CDR3 is TGCGCCAGCAGTACAGCGGGGGGCGTAGATACGCAGTATTTT. Its protein product is CASSTAGGVDTQYF. Drawing the rest from reference TRBV5-1 and TRBJ2-3, the complete variable domain is KAGVTQTPRYLIKTRGQQVTLSCSPISGHRSVSWYQQTPGQGLQFLFEYFSETQRNKGNFPGRFSGRQFSNSRSEMNVSTLELGDSALYLCASSTAGGVDTQYFGPGTRLTVL.

The chain uses TRBV4-3 and TRBJ2-7, with 9 bases aligning to TRBD1. The CDR3 covers 13 residues. J was trimmed by 3 bases and V by 3 bases; bases with no gene match: 0. Germline CDR1 is LGHNA and CDR2 is YSLEER. Here the CDR3 reads CASSQDRGYEQYF. The DNA of the CDR3 is TGCGCCAGCAGCCAGGACAGGGGCTACGAGCAGTACTTC.

V and J are TRBV18 and TRBJ1-1; no clear D. CDR1 and CDR2 (germline): KGHSH, LQKENI. The CDR3 has 14 amino acids. V was pared by 3 bases and J by 1 base, with 9 bases between. The CDR3 is CASSPRISNTEAFF. CDR3 in DNA: TGTGCCAGCTCACCGCGTATCTCGAACACTGAAGCTTTCTTT.

The chain uses TRBV7-2 and TRBJ2-1, with 8 bases that match TRBD2. The J segment lost 9 bases and the V segment lost 5 bases, leaving 15 bases of the junction unmatched. The CDR3 spans 16 residues. The germline V gene encodes CDR1 SGHTA and CDR2 FQGNSA. The DNA of the CDR3 is TGTGCCAGCAGCCAACTCCGCTCGGGGGGGGCGGGTGAGCAGTTCTTC. Translated: CASSQLRSGGAGEQFF.

V usage is TRBV5-1 and J usage is TRBJ1-1, with 7 bases lining up with TRBD1. The germline V gene has CDR1 SGHRS and CDR2 YFSETQ. After removal of 0 bases from V and 6 bases from J, the junction contained 14 bases not matched to a gene. The CDR3 covers 17 residues. CDR3 DNA sequence: TGCGCCAGCAGCTTGGGAAACAGGGGCGTTTTAGTCGCTGAAGCTTTCTTT. Its translation is CASSLGNRGVLVAEAFF.

J is TRBJ2-1 and V is TRBV30, with 9 bases aligning to TRBD1. Germline V gene sequence: CDR1 GTSNPN, CDR2 SVGIG (reference sequence). The CDR3 spans 13 residues. J gave up 7 bases and V 4 bases, and 5 bases lay outside the gene matches. DNA for the CDR3: TGTGCCTGGAATGCCGACAGGGGGAATGAGCAGTTCTTC. Its translation is CAWNADRGNEQFF.

V is TRBV7-3 and J is TRBJ2-3; 11 positions agree with TRBD1. The trim removed 8 bases at V and 0 bases at J, leaving 4 bases unmatched. The germline CDR1 and CDR2 sequences are SGHTA and FQGTGA. CDR3 length: 15 residues. CDR3 nucleotides: TGTGCCAGCTCGGGACAGGGGGACAGCACAGATACGCAGTATTTT. Its protein is CASSGQGDSTDTQYF.

The chain is built from TRBV18 and TRBJ2-7, with 8 bases aligning to TRBD2. Germline CDR1 KGHSH, CDR2 LQKENI. The CDR3 totals 13 residues. The ends lost 6 bases at V and 6 bases at J; junction bases unmatched: 7. This chain's CDR3 is CASSREGRVEQYF. In DNA form, the CDR3 reads TGTGCCAGCTCCCGGGAGGGCCGGGTCGAGCAGTACTTC.

The chain joins TRBV5-1 to TRBJ1-2; weak D call: TRBD1 (6 bases). The germline gives CDR1 SGHRS, CDR2 YFSETQ. V was cut by 0 bases and J by 4 bases, with 13 bases left in between. The CDR3 runs 15 residues. CDR3 nucleotides: TGCGCCAGCAGCTTGGTGGGGGCGCTGGGCTATGGCTACACCTTC. This gives the protein CASSLVGALGYGYTF. The whole variable domain, remainder taken from reference TRBV5-1 and TRBJ1-2, is KAGVTQTPRYLIKTRGQQVTLSCSPISGHRSVSWYQQTPGQGLQFLFEYFSETQRNKGNFPGRFSGRQFSNSRSEMNVSTLELGDSALYLCASSLVGALGYGYTFGSGTRLTVV.

This chain joins TRBV7-2 and TRBJ1-2, with D possibly matching TRBD1 (5 bases). Germline CDR1 is SGHTA and CDR2 is FQGNSA. The V and J ends lost 5 bases and 2 bases respectively, with 9 bases between them. The CDR3 runs 13 residues. The CDR3 coding sequence is TGTGCCAGCAGCGTGGACAAGAACTATGGCTACACCTTC. Protein: CASSVDKNYGYTF.

This chain connects TRBV15 to TRBJ2-5, with TRBD1 as a possible D gene (5 bases). This CDR3 has 14 amino acids. CDR1 and CDR2 (germline): LNHNV, YYDKDF (reference sequence). The V end lost 1 base, the J end lost 5 bases, and 11 bases lay between the germline ends. The CDR3 sequence is CATSRGAGKETQYF. The CDR3 nucleotides read TGTGCCACCAGCAGAGGGGCAGGGAAGGAGACCCAGTACTTC.

The chain uses TRBV6-5 and TRBJ2-6, with D perhaps TRBD2 (5 bases). V lost 0 bases and J lost 6, with 12 bases in between. The length of the CDR3 is 16 residues. From germline, CDR1 is MNHEY and CDR2 SVGAGI. The CDR3 region is CASSYSDFVEANVLTF. CDR3 nucleotides: TGTGCCAGCAGTTACTCGGACTTCGTGGAGGCCAACGTCCTGACTTTC.

This chain joins TRBV5-4 and TRBJ1-6; no reliable D call. The CDR3 runs to 13 residues. CDR1 and CDR2 (germline): SGHNT, YYREEE (reference sequence). Trimming cost V 3 bases and J 6 bases, with 7 bases left between them. This CDR3 reads CASSWEINSPLHF. CDR3 nucleotides: TGTGCCAGCAGCTGGGAGATTAATTCACCCCTCCACTTT.

The chain has TRBV12-5 and TRBJ2-7; 8 bases are shared with TRBD1. Losses at the gene ends were 3 bases for V and 6 bases for J; bases not matched to a gene: 7. CDR3 length: 14 residues. The V gene's germline CDR1 is LGHNT and CDR2 FRNRAP. This CDR3 reads CASGLWQGATEQYF. The CDR3 DNA sequence: TGTGCTAGTGGTTTATGGCAGGGGGCTACCGAGCAGTACTTC. Using reference TRBV12-5 and TRBJ2-7 for the parts outside the CDR3, the full variable domain is DARVTQTPRHKVTEMGQEVTMRCQPILGHNTVFWYRQTMMQGLELLAYFRNRAPLDDSGMPKDRFSAEMPDATLATLKIQPSEPRDSAVYFCASGLWQGATEQYFGPGTRLTVT.

The chain carries TRBV2 and TRBJ2-3, with D maybe TRBD1 (6 bases). Germline CDR1 is SNHLY and CDR2 is FYNNEI. V was cut by 7 bases and J by 4 bases, with 18 bases left in between. This CDR3 comprises 15 residues. The CDR3, as DNA: TGTGCCAGCAAAAATTGGACAGCAAGCGCAGATACGCAGTATTTT. Its translation is CASKNWTASADTQYF.

The rearrangement links TRBV7-2 to TRBJ2-5; 9 nucleotides agree with TRBD1. The CDR3 is made up of 15 amino acids. Looked up from germline, CDR1 is SGHTA and CDR2 is FQGNSA. J lost 1 base, V lost 4 bases, and 4 bases had no gene match. CDR3 sequence: CASSSGQGGQETQYF. CDR3 DNA: TGTGCCAGCAGCTCGGGACAGGGTGGCCAAGAGACCCAGTACTTC.

This clone has just one count. One junction end disagrees with the germline gene, perhaps due to a read error. The genes are TRBV7-7 and TRBJ2-3, with D possibly called TRBD1 or TRBD2 (5 bases each). This CDR3 spans 14 amino acids. Germline loops: CDR1 SSHAT, CDR2 FNYEAQ (reference sequence). The CDR3 bases are TGTGCTAGCAGCACGGGGACCCTCACAGATACGCAGTATTTT. Its translation: CASSTGTLTDTQYF.

The table lists this clone with a few counts. The chain links TRBV19 to TRBJ2-2; D may be TRBD1 or TRBD2 (5 bases each). The germline CDR1 and CDR2 sequences are LNHDA and SQIVND (reference sequence). CDR3 size: 15 residues. Trimming left V 5 bases short and J 4 bases short, with 14 bases between. Here the CDR3 DNA reads TGTGCCAGTAGTGACCGACCAGGGAGCACCGGGGAGCTGTTTTTT. It encodes CASSDRPGSTGELFF.

The chain recombines TRBV19 with TRBJ2-7; D remains ambiguous. The CDR3 runs 11 residues. Germline-derived CDR1 and CDR2 are LNHDA and SQIVND (reference sequence). With 6 bases removed from V and 3 bases from J, the gap between germline ends came to 6 bases. The CDR3 DNA follows: TGTGCCAGTAGATCCCACTACGAGCAGTACTTC. Translating it yields CASRSHYEQYF.